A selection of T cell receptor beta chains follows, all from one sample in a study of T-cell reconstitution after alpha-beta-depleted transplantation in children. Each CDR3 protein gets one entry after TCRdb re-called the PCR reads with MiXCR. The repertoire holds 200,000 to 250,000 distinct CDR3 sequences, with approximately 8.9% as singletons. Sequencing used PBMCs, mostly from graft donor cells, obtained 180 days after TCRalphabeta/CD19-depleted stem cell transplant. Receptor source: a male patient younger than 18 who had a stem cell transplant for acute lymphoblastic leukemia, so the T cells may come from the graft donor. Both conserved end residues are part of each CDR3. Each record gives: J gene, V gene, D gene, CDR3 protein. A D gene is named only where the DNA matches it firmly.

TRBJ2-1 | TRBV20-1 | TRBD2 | CSAAPVGSGSLDEQFF
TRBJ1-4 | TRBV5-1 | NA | CASRFAPTGGEKLFF
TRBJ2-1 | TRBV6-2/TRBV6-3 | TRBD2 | CASILKISGGAEEQFF
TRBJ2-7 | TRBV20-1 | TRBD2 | CSARGTSGVREQYF
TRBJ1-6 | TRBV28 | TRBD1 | CASRFIDREYNSPLHF
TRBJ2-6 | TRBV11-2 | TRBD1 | CASSLVQGAFSGANVLTF
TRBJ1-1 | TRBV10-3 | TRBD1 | CAISEQGAGEAFF
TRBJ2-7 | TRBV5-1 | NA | CASSHGQSYEQYF
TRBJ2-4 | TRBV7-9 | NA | CASSLAGRNSKNIQYF
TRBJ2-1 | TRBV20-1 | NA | CSARDDPEQFF
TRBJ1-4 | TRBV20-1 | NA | CSARDAQWRARNEKLFF
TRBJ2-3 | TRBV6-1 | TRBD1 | CAITKDGTGTDTQYF
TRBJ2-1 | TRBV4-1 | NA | CASSRQKYNEQFF
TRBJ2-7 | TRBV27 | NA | CARHSYEQYF
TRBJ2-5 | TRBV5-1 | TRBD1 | CASSFVPGQGQETQYF
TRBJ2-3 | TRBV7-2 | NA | CASSFKRPGDTQYF
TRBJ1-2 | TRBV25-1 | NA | CASSRTENGYTF
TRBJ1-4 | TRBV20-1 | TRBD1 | CSVSRGHSTNEKLFF
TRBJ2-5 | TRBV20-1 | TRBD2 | CSARWNGGKTQYF
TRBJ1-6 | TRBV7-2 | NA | CASSPLKGNSPLHF
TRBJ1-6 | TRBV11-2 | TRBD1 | CASSLGGQGFSYNSPLHF
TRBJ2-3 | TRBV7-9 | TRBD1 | CASSRRTGRSSDTQYF
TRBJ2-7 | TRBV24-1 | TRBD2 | CATSDGLAGVYEQYF
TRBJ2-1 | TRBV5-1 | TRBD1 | CASRIQGGQFF
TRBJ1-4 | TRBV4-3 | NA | CASSQDLQGGVEKLFF
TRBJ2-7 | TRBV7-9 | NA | CASSLTSSYEQYF
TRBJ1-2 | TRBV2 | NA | CASSSEDYGYTF
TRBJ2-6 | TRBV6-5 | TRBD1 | CASSYNRGTGANVLTF
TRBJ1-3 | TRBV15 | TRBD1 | CATSRDRGSGNTIYF
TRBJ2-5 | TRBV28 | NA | CATIGTLEETQYF
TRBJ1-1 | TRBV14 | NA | CASSRRGPNTEAFF
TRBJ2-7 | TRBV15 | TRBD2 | CATSSPPGLAVGEQYF
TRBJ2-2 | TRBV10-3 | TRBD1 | CAISERDRATGELFF
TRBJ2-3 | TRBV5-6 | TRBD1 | CASSWWDRASTDTQYF
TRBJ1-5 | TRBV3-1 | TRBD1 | CASSQGDRNQPQHF
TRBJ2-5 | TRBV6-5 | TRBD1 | CASSYSVTGGETQYF
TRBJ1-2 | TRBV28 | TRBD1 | CASSTSRTGQGYTF
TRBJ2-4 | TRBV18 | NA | CASRDGVAENIQYF
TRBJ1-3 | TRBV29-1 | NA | CSVTGSGNTIYF
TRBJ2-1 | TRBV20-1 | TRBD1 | CSATGQGNYNEQFF
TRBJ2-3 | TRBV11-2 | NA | CASSLEGDGTDTQYF
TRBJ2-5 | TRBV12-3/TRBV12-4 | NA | CASSPQGETQYF
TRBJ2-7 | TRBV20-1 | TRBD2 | CSAQIAGDAYEQYF
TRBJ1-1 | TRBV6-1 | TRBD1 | CASSWDRTEAFF
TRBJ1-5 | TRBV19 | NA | CASSISRGVGSNQPQHF
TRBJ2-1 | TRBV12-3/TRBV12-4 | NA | CVSGHEQFF
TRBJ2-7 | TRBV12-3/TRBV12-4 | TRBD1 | CASSPPDPGQNYEQYF
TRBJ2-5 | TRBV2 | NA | CASRGRETQYF
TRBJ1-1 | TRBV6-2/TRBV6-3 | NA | CASSFTTGGTEAFF
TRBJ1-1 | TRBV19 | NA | CASRERYVGTEAFF
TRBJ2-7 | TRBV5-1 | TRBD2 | CASRTGTSGYEQYF
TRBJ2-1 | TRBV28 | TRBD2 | CASTRTSGRREQFF
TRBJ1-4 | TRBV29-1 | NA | CSVESPDSFEKLFF
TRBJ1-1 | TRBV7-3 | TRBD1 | CASSQHGQGNTEAFF
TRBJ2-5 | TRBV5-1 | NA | CASSPRGGLGETQYF
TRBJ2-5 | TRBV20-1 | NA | CSVYPSLSETQYF
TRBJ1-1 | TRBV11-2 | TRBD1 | CASSLVGQGAGEAFF
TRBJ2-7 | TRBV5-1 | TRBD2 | CASSWGSGISYEQYF